The 27 T cell receptor beta chains below were found in one sample sequenced in a study of T cell repertoires in cytomegalovirus infection. TCRdb called the reads again in MiXCR, with one record for every CDR3 protein. The sample includes a few hundred thousand distinct CDR3 sequences, roughly 25% of them seen just once. Antigens for these TCRs are unknown. The sequenced sample was cultured PBMCs, obtained from culture after CMV antigen stimulation. The receptors stem from a human donor in good health (CMV status not recorded). Some clones in this sample may be carry-over from other donors' samples.

The chain has TRBV19 and TRBJ2-1; D is perhaps TRBD1 or TRBD2 (5 bases each). Germline V gives CDR1 LNHDA, CDR2 SQIVND (reference sequence). The CDR3 has 15 amino acids. V was shortened by 1 base and J by 9 bases, with 16 bases between the two germline ends. For the CDR3, the DNA is TGTGCCAGTAGTATAGCCCCGGGGCCCTCGGGTGAGCAGTTCTTC. Residues: CASSIAPGPSGEQFF.

The rearrangement joins TRBV25-1 to TRBJ1-1; 9 bases are shared with TRBD1. Germline lookup yields CDR1 MGHDK and CDR2 SYGVNS. The CDR3 length is 16 residues. The V segment lost 1 base and the J segment 1 base; nucleotides outside the gene matches: 4. CDR3 sequence (DNA): TGTGCCAGCAGTGAATTCTTGGGACAGGGGAACACTGAAGCTTTCTTT. Translating gives CASSEFLGQGNTEAFF.

A few counts support this clonotype. This sequence joins TRBV12-3 or TRBV12-4 and TRBJ2-1, with D hard to call. With 10 bases removed from V and 6 bases from J, the gap between germline ends came to 10 bases. The CDR3 contains 11 residues. The CDR3 spells CATRPVNEQFF. CDR3 in DNA: TGTGCCACTAGACCTGTCAATGAGCAGTTCTTC.

The chain uses TRBV6-2 or TRBV6-3 and TRBJ2-1; D call uncertain. Trimming took 5 bases from V and 6 from J, leaving 17 bases between them. In germline, CDR1 is MNHEY, CDR2 SVGEGT. There are 15 residues in the CDR3. CDR3 sequence reads: CASSPLSWGTNEQFF. CDR3 DNA sequence: TGTGCCAGCAGTCCACTAAGTTGGGGTACCAATGAGCAGTTCTTC.

This clonotype was seen a few times. This chain uses TRBV6-2 or TRBV6-3 with TRBJ2-4; D call uncertain. Germline V gene lookup returns CDR1 MNHEY and CDR2 SVGEGT. This CDR3 has 13 residues. Trimming left V 7 bases short and J 5 bases short, with 12 bases between. Written as DNA, the CDR3 is TGTGCCAGCATCGATTACAGCGAAAACATTCAGTACTTC. Amino acid sequence: CASIDYSENIQYF.

The sample holds many counts of this clonotype. The chain combines TRBV7-6 with TRBJ1-3; D not certain. CDR3 size: 15 residues. Germline V gene lookup returns CDR1 SGHVS and CDR2 FNYEAQ. Here the CDR3 DNA reads TGTGCAAGCCGAGAGGGAGGGCTAACTGGAAACACCATATATTTT. It specifies CASREGGLTGNTIYF.

V usage is TRBV5-1 and J usage is TRBJ2-5; 9 bases line up with TRBD2. V shed 4 bases and J 0 bases; nucleotides not matched to a gene: 7. From germline, CDR1 is SGHRS and CDR2 YFSETQ. This CDR3 comprises 16 residues. CDR3 protein: CASSPARLADQETQYF. As DNA, the CDR3 is TGCGCCAGCAGCCCCGCCCGACTAGCGGACCAAGAGACCCAGTACTTC.

The gene calls are TRBV6-1 and TRBJ1-1, with a tentative D call TRBD1 (5 bases). The CDR3 spans 15 residues. CDR1 and CDR2 from the germline V gene are MNHNS and SASEGT. V lost 5 bases, J lost 5 bases, and 18 bases lay in between. CDR3 nucleotide sequence: TGTGCCAGCAGTATATCAGGCGGGGCAAATACTGAAGCTTTCTTT. Translated, it gives CASSISGGANTEAFF.

This clonotype was counted only a few times. V gene TRBV6-1 combines with J gene TRBJ2-7, with a possible D match to TRBD2 (6 bases). Germline CDR1 reads MNHNS; CDR2 reads SASEGT. V was clipped by 6 bases and J by 6 bases, with 12 bases between them. CDR3 length: 12 amino acids. CDR3 bases: TGTGCCAGCAGCCCGGGACTTGGCGAGCAGTACGTC. Protein product: CASSPGLGEQYV.

The chain carries TRBV7-2 and TRBJ2-1, with 9 nucleotides matching TRBD2. Trimming removed 1 base from V and 7 bases from J; junction bases left unmatched: 5. The CDR3 is 15 amino acids. The germline V gene encodes CDR1 SGHTA and CDR2 FQGNSA. In nucleotides, the CDR3 is TGTGCCAGCAGCTTAGAGCTAGCGGGGTTTAATGAGCAGTTCTTC. Translating gives CASSLELAGFNEQFF.

This clonotype was recorded many times. V and J are TRBV12-3 or TRBV12-4 and TRBJ1-2, with 7 bases fitting TRBD1. The CDR3 is 14 residues long. V shed 5 bases and J 4 bases; nucleotides not matched to a gene: 7. The CDR3 bases are TGTGCCAGCAGTCCCGGGACAGTGGGCTATGGCTACACCTTC. Translating gives CASSPGTVGYGYTF.

This clonotype appeared a few times. The V and J genes are TRBV12-3 or TRBV12-4 and TRBJ1-2; possibly TRBD1 for D (6 bases). V lost 1 base and J 0 bases, leaving 9 bases between the germline ends. The CDR3 covers 15 residues. This CDR3 is CASSLGTVANYGYTF. In nucleotides, the CDR3 is TGTGCCAGCAGTTTAGGGACAGTCGCTAACTATGGCTACACCTTC.

There are many counts of this clonotype. The rearrangement joins TRBV7-2 to TRBJ2-1; no clear D gene. Germline loops: CDR1 SGHTA, CDR2 FQGNSA. This CDR3 spans 15 amino acids. V dropped 5 bases and J dropped 0 bases, with 11 bases sitting between them. The CDR3 DNA is TGTGCCAGCAGCAGACTCCCCAGCTCCTACAATGAGCAGTTCTTC. This translates into CASSRLPSSYNEQFF.

This clonotype was observed at least ten times. The chain couples TRBV7-2 to TRBJ2-3; tentatively, D is TRBD2 (5 bases). The CDR3 consists of 17 residues. Between the trimmed V and J ends, which lost 5 bases and 1 base, there was a span of 19 bases. Germline values: CDR1 SGHTA, CDR2 FQGNSA. The CDR3 bases are TGTGCCAGCAGCCCCTTTTACTCTCTGAGGGGCACAGATACGCAGTATTTT. Protein: CASSPFYSLRGTDTQYF. Full variable domain (remainder filled in from reference TRBV7-2 and TRBJ2-3): GAGVSQSPSNKVTEKGKDVELRCDPISGHTALYWYRQSLGQGLEFLIYFQGNSAPDKSGLPSDRFSAERTGGSVSTLTIQRTQQEDSAVYLCASSPFYSLRGTDTQYFGPGTRLTVL.

The sample holds many counts of this clonotype. The chain combines TRBV7-8 with TRBJ1-2; TRBD1 is a possible D gene (6 bases). V was cut by 4 bases and J by 5 bases, with 17 bases left in between. The CDR3 loop spans 15 amino acids. CDR1 is SGHVS and CDR2 is FQNEAQ in the germline V gene. The CDR3 protein is CASSSGGAGSYGYTF. The CDR3 region has the DNA TGTGCCAGCAGCTCCGGGGGCGCGGGGTCTTATGGCTACACCTTC.

The chain uses TRBV27 and TRBJ2-2; TRBD1 is a possible D gene (6 bases). Germline V gene sequence: CDR1 MNHEY, CDR2 SMNVEV (reference sequence). V gave up 7 bases and J gave up 2 bases, with 11 bases separating them. The CDR3 is made up of 14 amino acids. The CDR3 DNA sequence: TGTGCCAGCATGGACAGCTTAAACACCGGGGAGCTGTTTTTT. It yields the protein CASMDSLNTGELFF.

The chain links TRBV5-1 to TRBJ2-2; 7 bases line up with TRBD1. J lost 0 bases, V lost 4 bases, and 3 bases had no gene match. The CDR3 runs 15 residues. Germline V gene data show CDR1 as SGHRS and CDR2 as YFSETQ. The CDR3, as DNA: TGCGCCAGCAGCGCCGGGACAGCGAACACCGGGGAGCTGTTTTTT. It encodes CASSAGTANTGELFF.

This clonotype has ten or more counts. The chain links TRBV7-8 to TRBJ1-2; no definite D call. Between the trimmed V and J ends, which lost 4 bases and 4 bases, there was a span of 10 bases. The CDR3 totals 13 residues. Germline CDR1 reads SGHVS; CDR2 reads FQNEAQ. The CDR3 spells CASSYGRSYGYTF. The CDR3 region has the DNA TGTGCCAGCAGCTACGGACGGAGCTATGGCTACACCTTC.

A few counts support this clonotype. The rearrangement uses TRBV4-1 and TRBJ2-4; D may be TRBD1 (5 bases). This CDR3 comprises 17 residues. Germline V gives CDR1 MGHRA, CDR2 YSYEKL. V gave up 0 bases and J gave up 0 bases, with 12 bases separating them. The CDR3 bases are TGCGCCAGCAGCCAAGATTGGGCAGGGCTAGCCAAAAACATTCAGTACTTC. Amino acids: CASSQDWAGLAKNIQYF.

V gene TRBV20-1 combines with J gene TRBJ1-1, with D possibly being TRBD1 (5 bases). Germline CDR1 is DFQATT and CDR2 is SNEGSKA (reference sequence). Between the trimmed V and J ends, which lost 1 base and 4 bases, there was a span of 16 bases. The CDR3 loop spans 15 amino acids. The CDR3 coding sequence is TGCAGTGCTAGAGCTCGGCGGGACGTATTCACTGAAGCTTTCTTT. This gives the protein CSARARRDVFTEAFF.

V gene TRBV29-1 combines with J gene TRBJ2-7; possible D gene TRBD2, 5 bases. V was trimmed by 0 bases and J by 4 bases, leaving 7 bases between them. Germline CDR1 and CDR2: SQVTM and ANQGSEA. This CDR3 is built from 12 residues. This CDR3 reads CSVEDRGYEQYF. In nucleotides, the CDR3 is TGCAGCGTTGAAGATCGCGGGTACGAGCAGTACTTC.

The rearrangement uses TRBV5-1 and TRBJ1-2, with a tentative D call TRBD1 (5 bases). The germline CDR1 and CDR2 sequences are SGHRS and YFSETQ. Between the trimmed V and J ends, which lost 6 bases and 4 bases, there was a span of 19 bases. The CDR3 extends over 15 amino acids. CDR3 sequence reads: CASTPVGQEGYGYTF. CDR3 bases: TGCGCCAGCACCCCGGTGGGGCAGGAGGGCTATGGCTACACCTTC.

This clonotype was picked up a small number of times. The V gene is TRBV2, the J gene TRBJ2-7; 7 bases line up with TRBD2. CDR3 length: 16 amino acids. Germline-derived CDR1 and CDR2 are SNHLY and FYNNEI. V dropped 3 bases and J dropped 0; count of bases not matched to a gene: 8. CDR3 DNA sequence: TGTGCCAGCAGTGACACCAACAGCGGGGACTCCTACGAGCAGTACGTC. Amino acid sequence: CASSDTNSGDSYEQYV.

This clonotype has only a few counts. This chain links TRBV6-2 or TRBV6-3 with TRBJ1-1; tentatively, D is TRBD1 (6 bases). This CDR3 region has 14 residues. V lost 6 bases, J lost 4 bases, and 15 bases lay in between. Germline CDR1 and CDR2: MNHEY and SVGEGT. The CDR3 nucleotides are TGTGCCAGCAGCCCACAGGGATCGGGCACTGAAGCTTTCTTT. This translates into CASSPQGSGTEAFF.

The genes are TRBV20-1 and TRBJ2-1; 9 nucleotides align to TRBD2. CDR3 length: 16 amino acids. V trimming: 4 bases; J trimming: 2 bases; junction bases outside the gene matches: 9. Germline CDR1 and CDR2: DFQATT and SNEGSKA (reference sequence). The CDR3 here is CSAKHGRGRAYNEQFF. DNA of the CDR3: TGCAGTGCTAAACATGGGCGCGGGAGGGCCTACAATGAGCAGTTCTTC.

This clonotype has only a few counts. The chain recombines TRBV11-2 with TRBJ2-3, with 8 bases matching TRBD2. The CDR3 covers 14 residues. The trim removed 4 bases at V and 2 bases at J, leaving 2 bases unmatched. Per the germline V gene, CDR1 is SGHAT and CDR2 is FQNNGV. The DNA for the CDR3 is TGTGCCAGCAGCTGGACTAGCTACACAGATACGCAGTATTTT. It codes for CASSWTSYTDTQYF.

V and J are TRBV7-2 and TRBJ1-4; D remains ambiguous. Germline V gene lookup returns CDR1 SGHTA and CDR2 FQGNSA. This CDR3 has 14 amino acids. V dropped 1 base and J dropped 5 bases, with 8 bases sitting between them. The CDR3 nucleotides read TGTGCCAGCAGCTTAGGGGCGTCAAATGAAAAACTGTTTTTT. Residues: CASSLGASNEKLFF.